This T cell receptor beta chain was profiled in a study of cytomegalovirus exposure and HLA in healthy donors. Regarding this clone: What it binds is not known.

Per the germline V gene, CDR1 is MNHEY and CDR2 is SMNVEV (reference sequence). This CDR3 is 15 amino acids long. General observations from the study: Altogether, about 160 TCR beta chains were recorded as cytomegalovirus-associated. Most TCR sequences were seen very rarely across donors, but some public TCRs occurred in many.

In the PCR, 60 Vbeta and 13 Jbeta primers were used. The protocol was immunoSEQ multiplex PCR, while the TCRdb copy is restricted to in-frame clones and leaves out a portion. Of under 70,000 clones listed, roughly 85% were seen once; the top ten hold 1.5% to 2.5%. The sample comprised PBMCs. The V and J genes are TRBV27 and TRBJ2-5, with a possible D match to TRBD1 (6 bases). The J call could be wrong; TRBJ2-7 is a better fit for the DNA end. The clonotype originates from a woman in her 30s in good health and CMV-seronegative. This chain's CDR3 is CASSLETGNTHEQYF. The CDR3 DNA reads as TGTGCCAGCAGTTTGGAAACAGGGAACACCCACGAGCAGTACTTC.